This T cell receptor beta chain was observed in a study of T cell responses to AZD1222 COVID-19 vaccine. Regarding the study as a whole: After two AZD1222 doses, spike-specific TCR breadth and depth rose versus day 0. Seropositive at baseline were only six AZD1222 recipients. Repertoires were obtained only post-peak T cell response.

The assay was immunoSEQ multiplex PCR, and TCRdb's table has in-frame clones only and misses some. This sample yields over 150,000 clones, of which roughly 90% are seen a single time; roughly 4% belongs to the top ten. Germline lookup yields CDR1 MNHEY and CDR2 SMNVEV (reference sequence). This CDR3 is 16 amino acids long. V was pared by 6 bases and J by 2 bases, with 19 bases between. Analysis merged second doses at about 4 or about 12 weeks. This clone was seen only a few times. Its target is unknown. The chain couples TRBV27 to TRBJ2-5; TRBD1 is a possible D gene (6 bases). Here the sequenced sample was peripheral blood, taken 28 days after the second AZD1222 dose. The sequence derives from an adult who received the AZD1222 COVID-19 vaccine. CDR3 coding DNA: TGTGCCAGCAGCACCTCCGGGGCCCAGGGGCAAGAGACCCAGTACTTC. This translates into CASSTSGAQGQETQYF.